What follows are 29 T cell receptor beta chains derived from one specimen sequenced in a study of T cell responses to AZD1222 COVID-19 vaccine. Assay: immunoSEQ multiplex PCR; the TCRdb copy retains only in-frame clones and omits some. The repertoire holds tens of thousands of clones, with approximately 91% as singletons. The source material was peripheral blood, sampled on day 0 of AZD1222 vaccination. All receptors derive from an adult in good health.

In regard to this clone: This same CDR3 is encoded by further DNA sequences in the sample. The chain recombines TRBV18 with TRBJ1-5; D gene uncertain. V was shortened by 3 bases and J by 5 bases, with 8 bases between the two germline ends. The CDR3 totals 13 residues. Germline CDR1 and CDR2: KGHSH and LQKENI. The CDR3 region has the DNA TGTGCCAGCTCACCGGGGAGGGATCAGCCCCAGCATTTT. Translation gives CASSPGRDQPQHF.

V is TRBV7-8 and J is TRBJ2-7, with 7 bases aligning to TRBD2. Germline lookup yields CDR1 SGHVS and CDR2 FQNEAQ. This CDR3 comprises 14 residues. The V gene end was trimmed by 1 base and the J gene end by 3 bases; junction bases not matched to a gene: 3. CDR3 residues: CASSLGREGYEQYF. The CDR3 DNA follows: TGTGCCAGCAGCTTAGGCAGGGAGGGCTACGAGCAGTACTTC.

The chain recombines TRBV28 with TRBJ1-5, with 8 bases identical to TRBD1. The CDR3 contains 15 residues. Per the germline V gene, CDR1 is MDHEN and CDR2 is SYDVKM. The trim removed 8 bases at V and 6 bases at J, leaving 12 bases unmatched. This chain's CDR3 is CASGQRQGSVQPQHF. CDR3 DNA: TGTGCCAGCGGTCAAAGACAGGGGAGTGTTCAGCCCCAGCATTTT.

The rearrangement uses TRBV5-6 and TRBJ2-1; 7 bases agree with TRBD1. With V trimmed by 5 bases and J by 8 bases, 10 bases remained unmatched. Germline-derived CDR1 and CDR2 are SGHDT and YYEEEE. The CDR3 runs 14 residues. The CDR3 region has the DNA TGTGCCAGCAGGGAACTAATAGGGGGCGATGAGCAGTTCTTC. Translated, it gives CASRELIGGDEQFF.

V is TRBV28 and J is TRBJ1-2, with D possibly TRBD1 on 6 matching bases. The CDR3 is 15 residues long. The V gene's germline CDR1 is MDHEN and CDR2 SYDVKM. Trimming cost V 5 bases and J 2 bases, with 15 bases left between them. The CDR3 loop is CASSPSAGVNYGYTF. CDR3 sequence (DNA): TGTGCCAGCAGTCCCTCCGCAGGGGTAAACTATGGCTACACCTTC.

The rearrangement joins TRBV11-3 to TRBJ2-1; D is ambiguous. V dropped 5 bases and J dropped 6 bases, with 11 bases sitting between them. The CDR3 runs to 13 residues. The V gene's germline CDR1 is SGHNT and CDR2 YENEEA. The CDR3, as DNA: TGTGCCAGCAGCCTCAGGTTTGGCAATGAGCAGTTCTTC. Translated, it gives CASSLRFGNEQFF.

The chain employs TRBV30 and TRBJ1-4, with 9 bases that match TRBD1. The V and J ends lost 4 bases and 0 bases, in that order; junction bases with no gene match: 12. CDR1 is GTSNPN and CDR2 is SVGIG in the germline V gene (reference sequence). CDR3 length equals 18 residues. The DNA for the CDR3 is TGTGCCTGGACTCTGACCGGGACAGGGCCCGCAACTAATGAAAAACTGTTTTTT. Translating gives CAWTLTGTGPATNEKLFF.

The rearrangement joins TRBV5-8 to TRBJ1-1; D gene unclear. There are 15 residues in the CDR3. The V gene's germline CDR1 is SGHTS and CDR2 YDEGEE. With 4 bases removed from V and 5 bases from J, the gap between germline ends came to 18 bases. This CDR3 reads CASSQHEARLTEAFF. CDR3 DNA sequence: TGTGCCAGCAGCCAACATGAGGCGCGATTGACTGAAGCTTTCTTT.

CDR3 DNA: TGTGCCAGCAGTTTCCCGTCAGCGACCCCTTATGGCTACACCTTC. Its translation: CASSFPSATPYGYTF. The rearrangement joins TRBV6-6 to TRBJ1-2, with D hard to call. Germline CDR1 reads MNHNY; CDR2 reads SVGAGI (reference sequence). V gave up 4 bases and J gave up 5 bases, with 17 bases separating them. The CDR3 is 15 residues long.

The gene calls are TRBV9 and TRBJ1-4; tentatively, D is TRBD1 (6 bases). Per the germline V gene, CDR1 is SGDLS and CDR2 is YYNGEE. The V end lost 4 bases, the J end lost 0 bases, and 16 bases lay between the germline ends. CDR3 length: 17 amino acids. CDR3 sequence reads: CASSPRGAVATNEKLFF. The CDR3 DNA reads TGTGCCAGCAGCCCTCGGGGGGCCGTTGCAACTAATGAAAAACTGTTTTTT. The variable domain in full, with the rest retrieved from reference TRBV9 and TRBJ1-4, is DSGVTQTPKHLITATGQRVTLRCSPRSGDLSVYWYQQSLDQGLQFLIQYYNGEERAKGNILERFSAQQFPDLHSELNLSSLELGDSALYFCASSPRGAVATNEKLFFGSGTQLSVL.

The chain links TRBV2 to TRBJ2-7; no reliable D call. Germline values: CDR1 SNHLY, CDR2 FYNNEI. The CDR3 contains 12 residues. CDR3 sequence: CAGTGDLGEQYF. DNA of the CDR3: TGTGCTGGAACGGGTGACCTCGGGGAGCAGTACTTC.

The gene calls are TRBV24-1 and TRBJ2-1; D is perhaps TRBD1 or TRBD2 (5 bases each). This CDR3 spans 13 amino acids. The germline V gene encodes CDR1 KGHDR and CDR2 SFDVKD. Deletions cut 4 bases from V and 10 bases from J, with 13 bases between. The CDR3 region is CATSDPPGAEQFF. The CDR3 DNA follows: TGTGCCACCAGTGACCCCCCCGGGGCCGAGCAGTTCTTC.

The chain is built from TRBV25-1 and TRBJ2-5; 8 bases align to TRBD2. Germline-derived CDR1 and CDR2 are MGHDK and SYGVNS. The CDR3 runs 13 residues. J lost 4 bases, V lost 3 bases, and 1 base had no gene match. CDR3 sequence: CASSEAGGETQYF. The CDR3 bases are TGTGCCAGCAGTGAGGCGGGGGGAGAGACCCAGTACTTC.

This sequence joins TRBV28 and TRBJ2-1; D is uncertain. CDR1 is MDHEN and CDR2 is SYDVKM in the germline V gene. Trimming took off 6 bases at V and 0 bases at J, with 18 bases between the two ends. The CDR3 extends over 17 amino acids. The CDR3 DNA follows: TGTGCCAGCAGCCTTGGGGTCAGGTTGGGCTCCTACAATGAGCAGTTCTTC. Its translation is CASSLGVRLGSYNEQFF.

V gene TRBV14 combines with J gene TRBJ2-2; 7 nucleotides align to TRBD2. V lost 6 bases to trimming and J lost 4 bases; unmatched junction nucleotides: 5. The CDR3 is made up of 14 amino acids. Looked up from germline, CDR1 is SGHDN and CDR2 is FVKESK. The CDR3 region is CASRLGGSTGELFF. Here the CDR3 DNA reads TGTGCCAGCAGGCTGGGAGGGAGCACCGGGGAGCTGTTTTTT.

The chain joins TRBV18 to TRBJ2-5; D ambiguous. V was pared by 3 bases and J by 2 bases, with 7 bases between. The CDR3 totals 13 residues. Germline assignment: CDR1 KGHSH and CDR2 LQKENI. CDR3 DNA sequence: TGTGCCAGCTCACCGGAAGGACAAGAGACCCAGTACTTC. Its translation is CASSPEGQETQYF.

The chain joins TRBV2 to TRBJ2-1; 14 bases fit TRBD2. V trimming: 5 bases; J trimming: 9 bases; junction bases outside the gene matches: 6. Per the germline V gene, CDR1 is SNHLY and CDR2 is FYNNEI. The CDR3 is made up of 15 amino acids. The CDR3 DNA follows: TGTGCCAGCAGTACCGGACTAGCGGGAGGTGGTGAGCAGTTCTTC. Translated: CASSTGLAGGGEQFF.

This rearrangement joins TRBV29-1 to TRBJ2-1; D is unclear. The germline V gene has CDR1 SQVTM and CDR2 ANQGSEA. CDR3 length: 11 amino acids. V was shortened by 8 bases and J by 2 bases, with 7 bases between the two germline ends. CDR3 nucleotides: TGCAGCATCGACACCTACAATGAGCAGTTCTTC. Amino acid sequence: CSIDTYNEQFF.

The rearrangement joins TRBV18 to TRBJ1-2; D may be TRBD1 (5 bases). The V and J ends lost 2 bases and 5 bases respectively, with 12 bases between them. CDR3 size: 14 residues. Germline values: CDR1 KGHSH, CDR2 LQKENI. The CDR3 coding sequence is TGTGCCAGCTCACCAGCCAGGGATGGTTATGGCTACACCTTC. This translates into CASSPARDGYGYTF.

The chain has TRBV4-1 and TRBJ2-7, with D maybe TRBD2 (6 bases). Germline loops: CDR1 MGHRA, CDR2 YSYEKL. V was trimmed by 1 base and J by 0 bases, leaving 10 bases between them. There are 15 residues in the CDR3. The CDR3 sequence is CASSQVTSSSYEQYF. The CDR3, as DNA: TGCGCCAGCAGCCAAGTTACTAGCAGCTCCTACGAGCAGTACTTC.

The chain carries TRBV28 and TRBJ1-4; D unresolved. The CDR3 covers 13 residues. V lost 6 bases and J lost 6, with 11 bases in between. Germline V CDR1 and CDR2: MDHEN, SYDVKM. The CDR3 DNA sequence: TGTGCCAGCAGCTCAGACCCGGATGAAAAACTGTTTTTT. Translated, it gives CASSSDPDEKLFF.

In this sample, this clone turned up a few times. The chain uses TRBV5-1 and TRBJ2-2; a weak D match, TRBD2 (5 bases). V gave up 4 bases and J gave up 5 bases, with 12 bases separating them. The CDR3 is 14 amino acids. The germline gives CDR1 SGHRS, CDR2 YFSETQ. CDR3 residues: CASSGGPGTGELFF. In DNA form, the CDR3 reads TGCGCCAGCAGCGGAGGACCGGGGACCGGGGAGCTGTTTTTT.

This sequence joins TRBV28 and TRBJ1-5; D might be TRBD1 (5 bases). The germline V and J ends were trimmed by 4 bases and 4 bases, with 17 bases remaining between them. Germline lookup yields CDR1 MDHEN and CDR2 SYDVKM. There are 16 residues in the CDR3. CDR3 DNA sequence: TGTGCCAGCAGTTCCTCCGGGGCGCCGGAAAATCAGCCCCAGCATTTT. Amino acid sequence: CASSSSGAPENQPQHF.

The V call is TRBV5-1, the J call TRBJ1-2, with 10 bases aligning to TRBD1. Trimming cost V 2 bases and J 6 bases; bases outside gene matches: 4. The germline V gene encodes CDR1 SGHRS and CDR2 YFSETQ. The CDR3 covers 14 residues. CDR3 protein: CASSFSGTGDGYTF. The CDR3 bases are TGCGCCAGCAGCTTCTCCGGGACAGGGGATGGCTACACCTTC.

The chain joins TRBV5-5 to TRBJ1-1; 11 bases match TRBD1. The V and J ends lost 2 bases and 4 bases, in that order; junction bases with no gene match: 7. This CDR3 is built from 16 residues. Germline CDR1 reads SGHKS; CDR2 reads YYEKEE (reference sequence). CDR3 region: CASSFRRGTGGTEAFF. CDR3 bases: TGTGCCAGCAGCTTTCGTAGGGGGACAGGGGGCACTGAAGCTTTCTTT.

About this clone: The sample carries other DNA sequences with the same CDR3. The rearrangement joins TRBV19 to TRBJ1-3; the match to TRBD1 covers 10 bases. The CDR3 covers 15 residues. Germline V gene lookup returns CDR1 LNHDA and CDR2 SQIVND (reference sequence). V lost 5 bases and J lost 2; bases outside the gene matches: 3. The CDR3 sequence is CASSPGQGAGNTIYF. CDR3 bases: TGTGCCAGTAGTCCAGGACAGGGGGCTGGAAACACCATATATTTT. The full variable domain, rest sourced from reference TRBV19 and TRBJ1-3, is DGGITQSPKYLFRKEGQNVTLSCEQNLNHDAMYWYRQDPGQGLRLIYYSQIVNDFQKGDIAEGYSVSREKKESFPLTVTSAQKNPTAFYLCASSPGQGAGNTIYFGEGSWLTVV.

The V gene is TRBV5-1, the J gene TRBJ2-1; D unresolved. V dropped 0 bases and J dropped 0 bases, with 10 bases sitting between them. The germline CDR1 and CDR2 sequences are SGHRS and YFSETQ. This CDR3 has 16 amino acids. The CDR3 protein is CASSLVYSGSYNEQFF. The CDR3 nucleotides are TGCGCCAGCAGCTTGGTTTATTCTGGCTCCTACAATGAGCAGTTCTTC.

In nucleotides, the CDR3 is TGTGCCAGCAGCTTACACAGGGGGCGGACTGAAGCTTTCTTT. Protein: CASSLHRGRTEAFF. This chain links TRBV7-2 with TRBJ1-1; TRBD1 aligns across 9 bases. V lost 2 bases and J lost 5; bases outside the gene matches: 3. The CDR3 is made up of 14 amino acids. In germline, CDR1 is SGHTA, CDR2 FQGNSA.

The chain is built from TRBV18 and TRBJ2-3; the match to TRBD1 covers 8 bases. The CDR3 runs 15 residues. The J segment lost 1 base and the V segment lost 3 bases, leaving 3 bases of the junction unmatched. The germline gives CDR1 KGHSH, CDR2 LQKENI. CDR3 nucleotide sequence: TGTGCCAGCTCACCTTTACAGGGGGGCACAGATACGCAGTATTTT. As protein: CASSPLQGGTDTQYF.